The T cell receptor (beta chain) under discussion was sequenced for a study of T cell responses to AZD1222 COVID-19 vaccine. Overall study context: The study pooled second doses at about 4 or about 12 weeks. Broader study findings: White British ancestry dominated among donors, who included more females, and clonal diversity was possibly underestimated. With dominance at 160-218 and 743-854, vaccine-associated CD4 TCRs spanned spike. Following two doses of AZD1222, Spike-specific TCR breadth and depth rose.

Using immunoSEQ multiplex PCR, the repertoire was profiled, and TCRdb retains in-frame clones only, with some absent. The table lists 150,000 to 200,000 clones, about 94% of them singletons. With regard to this clone: Its antigen is still unknown.

V was pared by 4 bases and J by 0 bases, with 9 bases between. Germline-derived CDR1 and CDR2 are SGHDN and FVKESK. CDR3 length: 14 residues. The TCR originated in an adult in good health. The material sequenced was peripheral blood, taken on day 0 of AZD1222 vaccination. This chain connects TRBV14 to TRBJ1-1; D ambiguous. The CDR3 DNA is TGTGCCAGCAGCCCGCAAACCGTGAACACTGAAGCTTTCTTT. Translation gives CASSPQTVNTEAFF.